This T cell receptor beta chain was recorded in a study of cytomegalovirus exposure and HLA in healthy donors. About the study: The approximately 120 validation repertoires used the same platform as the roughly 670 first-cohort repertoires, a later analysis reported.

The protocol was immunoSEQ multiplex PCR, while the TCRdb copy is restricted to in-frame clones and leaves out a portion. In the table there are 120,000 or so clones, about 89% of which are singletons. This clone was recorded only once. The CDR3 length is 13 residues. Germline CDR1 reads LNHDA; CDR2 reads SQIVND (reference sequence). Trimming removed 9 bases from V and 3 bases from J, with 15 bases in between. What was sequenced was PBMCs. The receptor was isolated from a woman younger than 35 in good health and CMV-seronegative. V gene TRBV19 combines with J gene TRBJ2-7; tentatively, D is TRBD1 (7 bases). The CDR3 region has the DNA TGTGCCAGCGGGGCGGGACAGCACTACGAGCAGTACTTC. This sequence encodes CASGAGQHYEQYF.